This entry lists 14 T cell receptor beta chains sequenced from one sample in a study of radiation and T cells in renal cell carcinoma. As for time point: blood 4 weeks post-SBRT, at nephrectomy. Treatment noted: 15 Gy SBRT to primary tumor, nephrectomy 4 weeks later. Data came from immunoSEQ multiplex PCR; TCRdb stores just in-frame clones and leaves some out. The table includes over 60,000 clones, over 65% detected once. The sequencing here drew on blood, taken from a patient whose treatment included radiotherapy and nephrectomy. The source is a woman aged 55-69 years with renal cell carcinoma.

The V and J genes are TRBV6-5 and TRBJ1-2, with a weak D call TRBD1 (6 bases). V was pared by 4 bases and J by 2 bases, with 8 bases between. CDR1 and CDR2 (germline): MNHEY, SVGAGI. The CDR3 length is 13 residues. The CDR3 DNA follows: TGTGCCAGCAGTTTGCAGGGGAACTATGGCTACACCTTC. Translating gives CASSLQGNYGYTF.

The V gene is TRBV19, the J gene TRBJ2-3, with 12 bases lining up with TRBD2. With 5 bases clipped from V and 0 bases from J, the junction kept 6 bases outside the gene matches. The germline gives CDR1 LNHDA, CDR2 SQIVND (reference sequence). The CDR3 spans 17 residues. As DNA, the CDR3 is TGTGCCAGTAGTCCGGGACTAGCGGGTGCTAGCACAGATACGCAGTATTTT. Protein sequence: CASSPGLAGASTDTQYF.

The V and J genes are TRBV28 and TRBJ2-6; D unclear. Trimming removed 6 bases at V and 0 bases at J, with 3 bases between. This CDR3 comprises 13 residues. CDR1 is MDHEN, CDR2 SYDVKM, per germline. The CDR3 spells CASRRSGANVLTF. CDR3 coding DNA: TGTGCCAGCAGGCGCTCTGGGGCCAACGTCCTGACTTTC.

This clone came up once. The chain uses TRBV5-1 and TRBJ1-4; D call uncertain. The V gene lost 2 bases and the J gene lost 2 bases, with 10 bases spanning the gap. The CDR3 has 15 amino acids. The germline V gene encodes CDR1 SGHRS and CDR2 YFSETQ. CDR3 amino acids: CASSFESGTNEKLFF. The CDR3 DNA follows: TGCGCCAGCAGCTTCGAATCGGGGACTAATGAAAAACTGTTTTTT.

For this clone: At one end, the junction sequence differs from germline, possibly due to a read error. The V and J genes are TRBV30 and TRBJ2-1; 8 nucleotides line up with TRBD2. Germline V gives CDR1 GTSNPN, CDR2 SVGIG (reference sequence). This CDR3 has 15 amino acids. The CDR3 region is CAWGVPLGGDNEQFF. CDR3 bases: TGTGCCTGGGGTGTACCCCTCGGGGGGGACAATGAGCAGTTCTTC.

The chain employs TRBV28 and TRBJ1-4; a possible D gene is TRBD1 (5 bases). CDR1 MDHEN and CDR2 SYDVKM come from the germline V gene. The CDR3 runs 15 residues. V gave up 5 bases and J gave up 5 bases, with 15 bases separating them. The CDR3 protein is CASSPTWGLNEKLFF. The CDR3 DNA reads as TGTGCCAGCAGTCCGACTTGGGGACTCAATGAAAAACTGTTTTTT.

This sequence joins TRBV4-3 and TRBJ1-4, with unresolved D. Germline values: CDR1 LGHNA, CDR2 YSLEER. V was clipped by 1 base and J by 0 bases, with 6 bases between them. The CDR3 totals 15 residues. The CDR3 DNA follows: TGCGCCAGCAGCCAAGCGGTGGCAACTAATGAAAAACTGTTTTTT. Translation: CASSQAVATNEKLFF.

The chain has TRBV6-6 and TRBJ1-5; D remains ambiguous. The ends were cut back, 2 bases at V and 3 bases at J, with 14 bases in the middle. Germline loops: CDR1 MNHNY, CDR2 SVGAGI (reference sequence). The CDR3 has 16 residues. The CDR3 loop is CASSYGRYDFNQPQHF. CDR3 DNA sequence: TGTGCCAGCAGTTACGGCAGGTATGATTTCAATCAGCCCCAGCATTTT.

This clone showed up just a few times. CDR3 residues: CASSFDYGYTF. The DNA for the CDR3 is TGTGCCAGCAGCTTTGACTATGGCTACACCTTC. The V call is TRBV7-9, the J call TRBJ1-2; no clear D gene. The length of the CDR3 is 11 residues. The germline gives CDR1 SEHNR, CDR2 FQNEAQ (reference sequence). V gave up 3 bases and J gave up 3 bases, with 2 bases separating them.

This chain uses TRBV7-9 with TRBJ1-1; D might be TRBD1 (5 bases). The CDR3 sequence is 11 residues long. CDR1 and CDR2 (germline): SEHNR, FQNEAQ (reference sequence). Trimming removed 8 bases at V and 1 base at J, with 5 bases between. CDR3 DNA: TGTGCCAGCGGGGCGAACACTGAAGCTTTCTTT. As protein: CASGANTEAFF.

This chain joins TRBV19 and TRBJ2-1; TRBD2 matches 11 bases. Per the germline V gene, CDR1 is LNHDA and CDR2 is SQIVND (reference sequence). With 7 bases clipped from V and 4 bases from J, the junction kept 12 bases outside the gene matches. This CDR3 comprises 17 residues. CDR3 sequence: CASTPGVAGGLYNEQFF. In DNA form, the CDR3 reads TGTGCCAGTACCCCAGGGGTAGCGGGGGGGCTTTACAATGAGCAGTTCTTC.

CDR3 DNA sequence: TGCGCCAGCAGCACCGGGACTAGCGGGGGGTCCGTTTGGGAGCAGTTCTTC. Amino acids: CASSTGTSGGSVWEQFF. V gene TRBV5-1 combines with J gene TRBJ2-1; 15 positions match TRBD2. J gave up 10 bases and V 4 bases, and 12 bases lay outside the gene matches. The length of the CDR3 is 17 residues. Germline CDR1 reads SGHRS; CDR2 reads YFSETQ. The complete variable domain, with remaining parts taken from reference TRBV5-1 and TRBJ2-1, reads KAGVTQTPRYLIKTRGQQVTLSCSPISGHRSVSWYQQTPGQGLQFLFEYFSETQRNKGNFPGRFSGRQFSNSRSEMNVSTLELGDSALYLCASSTGTSGGSVWEQFFGPGTRLTVL.

The CDR3 sequence: CASSSGPNQETQYF. DNA of the CDR3: TGTGCCAGCAGCTCGGGACCGAACCAAGAGACCCAGTACTTC. V is TRBV5-6 and J is TRBJ2-5; tentatively, D is TRBD1 or TRBD2 (5 bases each). CDR3 size: 14 residues. V lost 3 bases to trimming and J lost 0 bases, with 9 bases between them. Germline V gene sequence: CDR1 SGHDT, CDR2 YYEEEE.

V is TRBV6-1 and J is TRBJ2-1; D remains ambiguous. The CDR3 is 15 amino acids. V lost 1 base and J 8 bases, leaving 15 bases between the germline ends. The V gene's germline CDR1 is MNHNS and CDR2 SASEGT. The CDR3 nucleotides read TGTGCCAGCAGTGAAGAATGGGGTCAGTTTTATGAGCAGTTCTTC. It translates to CASSEEWGQFYEQFF.